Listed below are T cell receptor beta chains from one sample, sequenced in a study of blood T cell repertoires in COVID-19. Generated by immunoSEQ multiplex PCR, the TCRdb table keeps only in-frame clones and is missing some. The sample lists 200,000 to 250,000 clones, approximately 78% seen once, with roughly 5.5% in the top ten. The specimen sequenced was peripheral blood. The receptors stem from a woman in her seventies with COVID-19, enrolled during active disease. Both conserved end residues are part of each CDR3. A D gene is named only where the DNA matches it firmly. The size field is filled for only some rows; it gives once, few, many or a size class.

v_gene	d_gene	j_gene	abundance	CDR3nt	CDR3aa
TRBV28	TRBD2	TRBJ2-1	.	TGTGCCAGCAGGGCGGGAGGGACCTACAATGAGCAGTTCTTC	CASRAGGTYNEQFF
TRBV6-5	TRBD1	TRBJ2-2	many	TGTGCCAGCAGTTCGGGACAGGGAGGCACCGGGGAGCTGTTTTTT	CASSSGQGGTGELFF
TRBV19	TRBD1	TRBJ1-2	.	TGTGCCAGTAGTGTCGGACAGGGACCCTATGGCTACACCTTC	CASSVGQGPYGYTF
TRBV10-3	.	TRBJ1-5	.	TGTGCCATCAGTGAAGAGGGCCTGCGCGGGCAGCCCCAGCATTTT	CAISEEGLRGQPQHF
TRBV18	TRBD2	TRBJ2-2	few	TGTGCCAGCTCACCATACGCGGGAGTAAATACCGGGGAGCTGTTTTTT	CASSPYAGVNTGELFF
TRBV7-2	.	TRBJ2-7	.	TGTGCCAGCCAAACTGGGCGAGTCTACGAGCAGTACTTC	CASQTGRVYEQYF
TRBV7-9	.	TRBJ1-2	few	TGTGCCAGCAGCTTTACAGGCTATGGCTACACCTTC	CASSFTGYGYTF
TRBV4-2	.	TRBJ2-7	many	TGTGCCAGCAGCCAAGAGGCCCATGGAGCGGGCGTTACCTACGAGCAGTACTTC	CASSQEAHGAGVTYEQYF
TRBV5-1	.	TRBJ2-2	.	TGCGCCAGCAGCGAAGAGGGCACCGGGGAGCTGTTTTTT	CASSEEGTGELFF
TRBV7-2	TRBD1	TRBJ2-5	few	TGTGCCAGCAGTCAGCTAGGGGGCGCGGTTGAGACCCAGTACTTC	CASSQLGGAVETQYF
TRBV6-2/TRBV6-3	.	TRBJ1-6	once	TGTGCCAGCAGTTACTGGGGGCAGACTGATTCACCCCTCCACTTT	CASSYWGQTDSPLHF
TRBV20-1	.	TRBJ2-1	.	TGCAGTGCTCTCCCCGAGCAGTTCTTC	CSALPEQFF
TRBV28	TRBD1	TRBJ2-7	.	TGTGCCGCACAGGGGGCGGGGGAGCAGTACTTC	CAAQGAGEQYF
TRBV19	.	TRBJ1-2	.	TGTGCCAGTAGTAGGGACACCTCCGTACACTATGGCTACACCTTC	CASSRDTSVHYGYTF
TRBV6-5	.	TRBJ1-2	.	TGTGCCACCAGAGGGGGGGGAGGTGCTTATGGCTACACCTTC	CATRGGGGAYGYTF
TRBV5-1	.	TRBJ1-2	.	TGCGCCAGCAGCACGGGTAGTGGGTATGGCTACACCTTC	CASSTGSGYGYTF
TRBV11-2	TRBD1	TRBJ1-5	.	TGTGCCAGCAGCTTAGGGGACAGTAGCAATCAGCCCCAGCATTTT	CASSLGDSSNQPQHF
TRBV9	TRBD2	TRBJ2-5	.	TGTGCCAGCAGCGTAGGTATGGGAGAAGGGAGGGCCAATGGGGGAGAGACCCAGTACTTC	CASSVGMGEGRANGGETQYF
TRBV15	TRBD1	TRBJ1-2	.	TGTGCCACCAGCAGAGGAATAACAGGGGCCTCTGACTATGGCTACACCTTC	CATSRGITGASDYGYTF
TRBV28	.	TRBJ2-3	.	TGTGCCAGCAGTCTAACGCAACCAGATACGCAGTATTTT	CASSLTQPDTQYF
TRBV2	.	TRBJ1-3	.	TGTGCCAGCAAATTACAGGGAGGGGACTCTGGAAACACCATATATTTT	CASKLQGGDSGNTIYF
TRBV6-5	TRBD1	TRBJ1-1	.	TGTGCCAGCAACGGACAGGGCACTTCTGAAGCTTTCTTT	CASNGQGTSEAFF